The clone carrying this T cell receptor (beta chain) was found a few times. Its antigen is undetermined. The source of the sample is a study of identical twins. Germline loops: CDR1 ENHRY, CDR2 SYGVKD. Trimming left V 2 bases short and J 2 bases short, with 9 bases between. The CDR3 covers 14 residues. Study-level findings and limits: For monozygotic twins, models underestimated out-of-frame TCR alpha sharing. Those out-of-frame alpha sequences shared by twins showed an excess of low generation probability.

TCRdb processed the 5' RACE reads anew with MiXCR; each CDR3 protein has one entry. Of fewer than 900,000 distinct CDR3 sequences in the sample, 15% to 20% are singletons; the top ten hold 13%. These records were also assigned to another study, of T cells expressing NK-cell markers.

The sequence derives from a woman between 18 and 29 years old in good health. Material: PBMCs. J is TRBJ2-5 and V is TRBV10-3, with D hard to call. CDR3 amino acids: CAISEGFGQETQYF. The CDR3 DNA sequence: TGTGCCATCAGTGAGGGGTTTGGTCAAGAGACCCAGTACTTC.